A single TCR beta chain is shown here with its context. The antigen is undetermined. Germline loops: CDR1 SGHRS, CDR2 YFSETQ. The CDR3 runs to 14 residues. Trimming shortened V by 1 base and J by 1 base, and 8 bases separated the two germline ends. Treatment of the sample: oral pan-JAK inhibitor, 5-10 mg twice daily. The data were obtained in a study of CD8+ T cells in alopecia areata. Extracted from the samples, RNA was reverse transcribed into cDNA to serve as the sequencing template. Profiling relied on immunoSEQ multiplex PCR, and the TCRdb table lists in-frame clones only, not all of them. The data hold roughly 100,000 clones, with 50% to 60% observed a single time. Points from the study as a whole: Under tofacitinib, numerous expanded lesional clonotypes remained detectable in scalp and blood.

The chain uses TRBV5-1 and TRBJ1-1; no clear D gene. The sequence came from a human donor with alopecia areata. Specimen: CD8+ T cells sorted from blood, collected at roughly week 55, from a patient treated with tofacitinib. CDR3 amino acids: CASSLSSPNTEAFF. DNA for the CDR3: TGCGCCAGCAGCTTGAGTTCACCGAACACTGAAGCTTTCTTT.